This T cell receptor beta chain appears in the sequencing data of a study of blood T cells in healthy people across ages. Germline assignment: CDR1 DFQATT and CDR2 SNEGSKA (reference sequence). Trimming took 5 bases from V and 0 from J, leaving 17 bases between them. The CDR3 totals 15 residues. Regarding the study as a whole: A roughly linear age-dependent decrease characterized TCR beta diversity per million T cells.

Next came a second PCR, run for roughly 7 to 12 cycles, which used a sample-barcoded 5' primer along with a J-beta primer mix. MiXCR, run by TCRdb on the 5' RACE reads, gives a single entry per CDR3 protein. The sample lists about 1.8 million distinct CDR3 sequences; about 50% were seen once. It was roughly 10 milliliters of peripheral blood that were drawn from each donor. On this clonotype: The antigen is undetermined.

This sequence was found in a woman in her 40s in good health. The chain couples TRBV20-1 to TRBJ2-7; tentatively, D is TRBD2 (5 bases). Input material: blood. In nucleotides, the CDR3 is TGCAGTGCTGAGAGACCGACGGGAAGCTCCTACGAGCAGTACTTC. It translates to CSAERPTGSSYEQYF.